This T cell receptor beta chain comes out of a study of CD8 T cells in ankylosing spondylitis. General study results and limits: With a CD8+ phenotype, disease-linked clones were relatively rare in peripheral blood. Matched ankylosing spondylitis synovial fluid reportedly showed significant enrichment of disease-linked clones. A motif in TCR beta, a set of several highly homologous variants, appeared characteristic of ankylosing spondylitis blood.

As regards this clonotype: Its antigen is as yet unknown.

Researchers built TCR beta libraries using quantitative 5'-RACE with molecular barcodes. TCRdb redid the calling of the 5' RACE reads with MiXCR, one entry per CDR3 protein. The data hold about 160,000 distinct CDR3 sequences, with 15% to 20% observed a single time. V lost 3 bases to trimming and J lost 0 bases; unmatched junction nucleotides: 5. CDR1 and CDR2 from the germline V gene are ENHRY and SYGVKD. The CDR3 totals 17 residues. This sequence originates from a male donor with ankylosing spondylitis or in good health (not recorded which). Source material: blood, either unsorted or a sorted T cell fraction (not recorded which). The V and J genes are TRBV10-3 and TRBJ2-2; TRBD2 agrees at 9 bases. The DNA of the CDR3 is TGTGCCATCAGTGAAGTAGCGGGAGTGTCGAACACCGGGGAGCTGTTTTTT. Its protein is CAISEVAGVSNTGELFF.